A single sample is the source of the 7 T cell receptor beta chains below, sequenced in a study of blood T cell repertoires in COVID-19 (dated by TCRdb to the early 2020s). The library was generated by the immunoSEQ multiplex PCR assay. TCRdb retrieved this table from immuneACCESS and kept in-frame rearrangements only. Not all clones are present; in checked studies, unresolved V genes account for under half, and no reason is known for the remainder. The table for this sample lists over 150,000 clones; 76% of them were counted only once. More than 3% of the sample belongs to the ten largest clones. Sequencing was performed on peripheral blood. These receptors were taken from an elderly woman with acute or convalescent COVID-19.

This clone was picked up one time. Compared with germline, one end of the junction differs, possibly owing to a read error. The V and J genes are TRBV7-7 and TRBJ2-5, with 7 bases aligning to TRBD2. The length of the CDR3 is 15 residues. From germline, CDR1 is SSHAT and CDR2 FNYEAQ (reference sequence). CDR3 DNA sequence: TGTGCTAGCAGCTTAGGCGGGACTACCCAAGAGACCCAGTACTTC. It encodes CASSLGGTTQETQYF.

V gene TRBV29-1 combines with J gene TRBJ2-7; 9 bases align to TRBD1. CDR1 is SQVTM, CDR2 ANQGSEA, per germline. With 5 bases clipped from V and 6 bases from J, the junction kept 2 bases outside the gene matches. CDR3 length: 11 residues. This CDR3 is CSVSQGAEQYF. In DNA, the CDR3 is TGCAGCGTTTCACAGGGGGCCGAGCAGTACTTC.

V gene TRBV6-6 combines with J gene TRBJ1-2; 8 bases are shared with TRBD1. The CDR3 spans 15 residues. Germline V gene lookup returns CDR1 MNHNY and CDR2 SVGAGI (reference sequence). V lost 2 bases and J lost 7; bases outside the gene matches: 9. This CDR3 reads CASSYLDRGASGYTF. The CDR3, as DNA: TGTGCCAGCAGTTACCTAGACAGGGGTGCCAGTGGCTACACCTTC.

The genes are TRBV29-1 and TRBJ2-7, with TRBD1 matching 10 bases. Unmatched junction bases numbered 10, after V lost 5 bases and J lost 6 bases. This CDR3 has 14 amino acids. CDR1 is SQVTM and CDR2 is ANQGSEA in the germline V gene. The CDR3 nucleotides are TGCAGCGTTCGCCCGGGACAGGGGTATGCCGAGCAGTACTTC. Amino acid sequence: CSVRPGQGYAEQYF.

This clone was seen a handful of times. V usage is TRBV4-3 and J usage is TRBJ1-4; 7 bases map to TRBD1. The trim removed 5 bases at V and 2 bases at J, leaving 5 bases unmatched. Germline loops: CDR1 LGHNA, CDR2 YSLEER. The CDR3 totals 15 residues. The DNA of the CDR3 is TGCGCCAGCAGCGTAGAGGGGGCCACTAATGAAAAACTGTTTTTT. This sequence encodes CASSVEGATNEKLFF.

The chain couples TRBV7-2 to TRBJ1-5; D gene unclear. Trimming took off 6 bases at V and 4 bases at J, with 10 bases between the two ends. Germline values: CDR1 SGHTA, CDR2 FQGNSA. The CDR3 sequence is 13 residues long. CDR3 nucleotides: TGTGCCAGCAGTCGGAGCCTAAATCAGCCCCAGCATTTT. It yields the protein CASSRSLNQPQHF.

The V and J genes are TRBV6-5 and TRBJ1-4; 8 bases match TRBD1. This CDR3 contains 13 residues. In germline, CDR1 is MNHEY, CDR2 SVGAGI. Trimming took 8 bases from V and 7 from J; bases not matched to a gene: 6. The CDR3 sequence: CASGRGRGEKLFF. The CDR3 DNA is TGTGCCAGCGGCAGGGGGCGCGGTGAAAAACTGTTTTTT.